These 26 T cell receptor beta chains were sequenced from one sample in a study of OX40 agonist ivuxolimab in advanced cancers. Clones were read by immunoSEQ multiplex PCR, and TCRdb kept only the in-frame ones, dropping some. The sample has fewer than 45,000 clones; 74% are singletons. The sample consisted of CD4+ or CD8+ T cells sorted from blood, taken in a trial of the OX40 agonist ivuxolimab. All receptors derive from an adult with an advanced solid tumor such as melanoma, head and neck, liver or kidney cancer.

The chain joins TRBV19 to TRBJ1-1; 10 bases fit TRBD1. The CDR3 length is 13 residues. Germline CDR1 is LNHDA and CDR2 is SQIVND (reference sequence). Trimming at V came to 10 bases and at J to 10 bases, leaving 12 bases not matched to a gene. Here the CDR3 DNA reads TGTGCCACCACTAACAGGGACAGGGGCCGAGCTTTCTTT. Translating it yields CATTNRDRGRAFF.

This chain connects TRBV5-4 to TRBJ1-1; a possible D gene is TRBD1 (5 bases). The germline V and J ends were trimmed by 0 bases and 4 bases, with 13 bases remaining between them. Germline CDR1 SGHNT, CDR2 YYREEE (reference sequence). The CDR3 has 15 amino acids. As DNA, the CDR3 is TGTGCCAGCAGCTTGGGCCGAGGGGAGGGCACTGAAGCTTTCTTT. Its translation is CASSLGRGEGTEAFF. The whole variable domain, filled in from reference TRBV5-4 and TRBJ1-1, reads ETGVTQSPTHLIKTRGQQVTLRCSSQSGHNTVSWYQQALGQGPQFIFQYYREEENGRGNFPPRFSGLQFPNYSSELNVNALELDDSALYLCASSLGRGEGTEAFFGQGTRLTVV.

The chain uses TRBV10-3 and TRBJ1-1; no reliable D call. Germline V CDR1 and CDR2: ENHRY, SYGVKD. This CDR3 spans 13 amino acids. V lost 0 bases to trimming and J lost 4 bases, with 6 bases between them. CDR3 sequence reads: CAISESPSTEAFF. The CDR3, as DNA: TGTGCCATCAGTGAGTCGCCTTCCACTGAAGCTTTCTTT.

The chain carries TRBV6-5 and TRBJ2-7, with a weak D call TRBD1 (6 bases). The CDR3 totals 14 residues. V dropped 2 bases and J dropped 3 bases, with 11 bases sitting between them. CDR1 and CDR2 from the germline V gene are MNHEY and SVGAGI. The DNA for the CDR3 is TGTGCCAGCAGTTACGACAGGAGAGTCTACGAGCAGTACTTC. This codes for CASSYDRRVYEQYF.

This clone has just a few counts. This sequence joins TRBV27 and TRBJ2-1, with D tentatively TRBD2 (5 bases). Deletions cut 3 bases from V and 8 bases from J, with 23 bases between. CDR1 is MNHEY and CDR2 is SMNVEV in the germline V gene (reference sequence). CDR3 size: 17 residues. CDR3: CASSFLSRGKIAYEQFF. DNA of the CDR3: TGTGCCAGCAGTTTTCTGAGTCGAGGGAAGATAGCCTATGAGCAGTTCTTC.

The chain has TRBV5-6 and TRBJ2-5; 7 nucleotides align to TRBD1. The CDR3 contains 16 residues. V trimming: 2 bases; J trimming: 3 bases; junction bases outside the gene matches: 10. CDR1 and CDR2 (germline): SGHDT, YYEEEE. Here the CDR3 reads CASSFFSAGGEETQYF. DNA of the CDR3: TGTGCCAGCAGCTTTTTTTCGGCAGGGGGAGAAGAGACCCAGTACTTC.

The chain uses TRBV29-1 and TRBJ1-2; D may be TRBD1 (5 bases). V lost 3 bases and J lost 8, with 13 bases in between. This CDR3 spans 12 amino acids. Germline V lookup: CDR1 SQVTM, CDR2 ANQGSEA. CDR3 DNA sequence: TGCAGCGTTGATTCAGGGTTTGGGGGCTACACCTTC. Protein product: CSVDSGFGGYTF.

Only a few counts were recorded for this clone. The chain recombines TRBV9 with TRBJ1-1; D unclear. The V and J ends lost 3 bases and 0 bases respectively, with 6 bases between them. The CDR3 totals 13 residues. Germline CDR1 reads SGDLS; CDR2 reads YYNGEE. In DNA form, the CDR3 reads TGTGCCAGCAGCGGTGGAATGAACACTGAAGCTTTCTTT. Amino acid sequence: CASSGGMNTEAFF.

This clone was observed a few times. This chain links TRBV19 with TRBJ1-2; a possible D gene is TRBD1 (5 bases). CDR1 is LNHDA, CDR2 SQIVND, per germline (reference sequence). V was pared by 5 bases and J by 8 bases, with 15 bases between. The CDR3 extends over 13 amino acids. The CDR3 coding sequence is TGTGCCAGTAGTCCAGCAGGGTCCTACGGCTACACCTTC. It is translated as CASSPAGSYGYTF.

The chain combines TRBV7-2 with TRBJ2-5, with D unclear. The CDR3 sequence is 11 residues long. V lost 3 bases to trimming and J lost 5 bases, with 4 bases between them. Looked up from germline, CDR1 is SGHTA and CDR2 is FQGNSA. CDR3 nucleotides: TGTGCCAGCAGCTTTTGGGAGACCCAGTACTTC. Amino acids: CASSFWETQYF.

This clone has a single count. This CDR3 is CASKVNSGAGYEQYF. The CDR3 DNA follows: TGTGCCAGCAAAGTTAATAGCGGGGCGGGGTACGAGCAGTACTTC. The chain joins TRBV6-5 to TRBJ2-7; TRBD2 aligns across 8 bases. Unmatched junction bases numbered 12, after V lost 7 bases and J lost 4 bases. Germline loops: CDR1 MNHEY, CDR2 SVGAGI. The CDR3 is 15 amino acids.

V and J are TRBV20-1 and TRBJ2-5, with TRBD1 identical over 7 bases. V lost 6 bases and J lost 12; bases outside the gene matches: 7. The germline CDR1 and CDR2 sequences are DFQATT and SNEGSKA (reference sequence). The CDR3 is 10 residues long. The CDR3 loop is CSAGTRGKYF. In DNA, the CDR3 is TGCAGTGCCGGGACCAGGGGGAAGTACTTC.

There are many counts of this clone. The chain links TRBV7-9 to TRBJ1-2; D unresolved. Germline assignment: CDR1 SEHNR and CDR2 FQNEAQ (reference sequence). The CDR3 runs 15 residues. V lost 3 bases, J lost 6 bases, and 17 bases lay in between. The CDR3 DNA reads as TGTGCCAGCAGCTTGGAGTCCTGGGTTCGCGATGGCTACACCTTC. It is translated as CASSLESWVRDGYTF.

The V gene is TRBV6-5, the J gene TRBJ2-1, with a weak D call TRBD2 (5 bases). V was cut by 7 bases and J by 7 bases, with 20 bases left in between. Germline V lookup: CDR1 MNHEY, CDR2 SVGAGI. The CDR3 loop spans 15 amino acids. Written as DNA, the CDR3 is TGTGCCAGCAAAATTGTCCGAGCGGAGAAAAATGAGCAGTTCTTC. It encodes CASKIVRAEKNEQFF.

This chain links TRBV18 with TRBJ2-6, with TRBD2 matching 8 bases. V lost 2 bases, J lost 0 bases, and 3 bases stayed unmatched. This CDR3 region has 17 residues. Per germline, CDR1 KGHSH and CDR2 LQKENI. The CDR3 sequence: CASSPIGGASGANVLTF. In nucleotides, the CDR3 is TGTGCCAGCTCACCAATCGGGGGGGCCTCTGGGGCCAACGTCCTGACTTTC. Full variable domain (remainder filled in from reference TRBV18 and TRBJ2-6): NAGVMQNPRHLVRRRGQEARLRCSPMKGHSHVYWYRQLPEEGLKFMVYLQKENIIDESGMPKERFSAEFPKEGPSILRIQQVVRGDSAAYFCASSPIGGASGANVLTFGAGSRLTVL.

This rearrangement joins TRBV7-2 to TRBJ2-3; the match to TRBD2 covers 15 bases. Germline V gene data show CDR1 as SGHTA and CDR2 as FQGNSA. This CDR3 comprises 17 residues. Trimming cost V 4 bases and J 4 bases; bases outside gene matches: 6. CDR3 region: CASSYGTSGGTADTQYF. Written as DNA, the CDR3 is TGTGCCAGCAGCTATGGGACTAGCGGGGGGACGGCAGATACGCAGTATTTT. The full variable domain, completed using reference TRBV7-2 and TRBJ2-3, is GAGVSQSPSNKVTEKGKDVELRCDPISGHTALYWYRQSLGQGLEFLIYFQGNSAPDKSGLPSDRFSAERTGGSVSTLTIQRTQQEDSAVYLCASSYGTSGGTADTQYFGPGTRLTVL.

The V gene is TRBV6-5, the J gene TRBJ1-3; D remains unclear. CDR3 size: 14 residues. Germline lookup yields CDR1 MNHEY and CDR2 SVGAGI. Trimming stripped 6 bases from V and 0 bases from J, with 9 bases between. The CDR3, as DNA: TGTGCCAGCAGGGACTCATACTCTGGAAACACCATATATTTT. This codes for CASRDSYSGNTIYF.

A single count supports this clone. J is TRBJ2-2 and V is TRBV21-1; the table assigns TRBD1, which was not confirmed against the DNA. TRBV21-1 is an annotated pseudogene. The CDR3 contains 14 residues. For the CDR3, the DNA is TGTGCCAGCAGCAGAAGGGGGCACACCGGGGAGCTGTTTTTT. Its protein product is CASSRRGHTGELFF.

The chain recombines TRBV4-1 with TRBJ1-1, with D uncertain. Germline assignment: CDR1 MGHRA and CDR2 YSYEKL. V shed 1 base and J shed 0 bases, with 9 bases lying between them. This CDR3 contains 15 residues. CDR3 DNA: TGCGCCAGCAGCCAAGGGGCAGCCTTGAACACTGAAGCTTTCTTT. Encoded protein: CASSQGAALNTEAFF.

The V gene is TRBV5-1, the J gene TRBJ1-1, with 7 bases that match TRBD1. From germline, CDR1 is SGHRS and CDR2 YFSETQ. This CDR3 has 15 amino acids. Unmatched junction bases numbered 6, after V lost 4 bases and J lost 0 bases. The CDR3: CASSTWTGLNTEAFF. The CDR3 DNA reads TGCGCCAGCAGCACCTGGACAGGCCTGAACACTGAAGCTTTCTTT.

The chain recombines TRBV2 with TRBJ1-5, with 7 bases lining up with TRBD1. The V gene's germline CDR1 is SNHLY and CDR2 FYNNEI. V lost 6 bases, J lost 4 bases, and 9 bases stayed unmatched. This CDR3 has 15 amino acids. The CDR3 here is CASRDRQGRNQPQHF. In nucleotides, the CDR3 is TGTGCCAGCAGGGACCGACAGGGTAGGAATCAGCCCCAGCATTTT.

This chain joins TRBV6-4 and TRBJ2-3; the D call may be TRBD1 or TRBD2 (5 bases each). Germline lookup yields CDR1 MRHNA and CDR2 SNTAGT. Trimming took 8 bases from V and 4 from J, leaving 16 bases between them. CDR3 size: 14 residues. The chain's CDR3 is CASGPIGGADTQYF. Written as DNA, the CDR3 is TGTGCCAGCGGGCCGATTGGGGGAGCAGATACGCAGTATTTT.

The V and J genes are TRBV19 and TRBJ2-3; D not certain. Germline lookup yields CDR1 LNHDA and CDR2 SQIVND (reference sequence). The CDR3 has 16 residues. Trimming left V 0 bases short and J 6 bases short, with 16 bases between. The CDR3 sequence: CASSIDPRSLLDTQYF. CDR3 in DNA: TGTGCCAGTAGTATAGATCCCCGGTCCCTCCTGGATACGCAGTATTTT.

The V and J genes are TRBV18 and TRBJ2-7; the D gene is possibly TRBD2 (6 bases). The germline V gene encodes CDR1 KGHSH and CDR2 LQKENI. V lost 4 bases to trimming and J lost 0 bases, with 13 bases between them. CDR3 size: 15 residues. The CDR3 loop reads CASSRGTSRSYEQYV. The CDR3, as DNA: TGTGCCAGCTCACGAGGGACTTCCCGCTCCTACGAGCAGTACGTC.

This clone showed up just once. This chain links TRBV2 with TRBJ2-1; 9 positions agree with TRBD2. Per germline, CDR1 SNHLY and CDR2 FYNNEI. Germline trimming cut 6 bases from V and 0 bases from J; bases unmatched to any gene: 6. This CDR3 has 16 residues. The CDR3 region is CASRASGAYSYNEQFF. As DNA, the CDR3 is TGTGCCAGCAGGGCTAGCGGGGCGTACTCCTACAATGAGCAGTTCTTC.

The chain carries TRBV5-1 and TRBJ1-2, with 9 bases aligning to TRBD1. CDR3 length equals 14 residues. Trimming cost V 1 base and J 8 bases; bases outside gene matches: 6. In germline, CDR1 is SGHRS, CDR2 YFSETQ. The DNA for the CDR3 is TGCGCCAGCAGCTTGACAGGGGGCAAGGGCGGCTACACCTTC. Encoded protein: CASSLTGGKGGYTF.